One T cell receptor beta chain is described in this entry. Both 60 Vbeta primers and 13 Jbeta primers went into the PCR. Clones were read by immunoSEQ multiplex PCR, and TCRdb kept only the in-frame ones, dropping some. The sample contains over 150,000 clones, 80% of which appear only once. This sample was taken from a study of cytomegalovirus exposure and HLA in healthy donors. There were likely unrecorded immune exposures, though donors were nominally healthy when sampled. V was pared by 2 bases and J by 5 bases, with 15 bases between. The germline CDR1 and CDR2 sequences are SGDLS and YYNGEE. There are 15 residues in the CDR3.

The chain uses TRBV9 and TRBJ2-3; D is perhaps TRBD1 (5 bases). The sequencing input was PBMCs. The TCR comes from a woman between 50 and 59 years old in good health and CMV-seropositive. The CDR3 protein is CASSVPSGFKDTQYF. The CDR3 bases are TGTGCCAGCAGCGTTCCCTCAGGGTTCAAAGATACGCAGTATTTT.